This T cell receptor beta chain emerged from a study of Ad26.COV2.S vaccination and SARS-CoV-2 variants. As for the study in general: As a participant in COV1001, the donor was in the Ad26.COV2.S trial arm. Overall study findings and caveats: Recipients of either vaccine or placebo displayed similar breadth of non-spike TCRs.

Described treatment: some 19 received Ad26.COV2.S at low or high dose, single or two shots; about 5 received placebo; per-sample allocation not given. The samples were gathered on day 63 after the first injection of vaccine or placebo. An adult donor aged 18-55 years was enrolled in Boston. An Ad26 vector expressing Wuhan-strain SARS-CoV-2 spike constituted the vaccine. CDR3 length equals 15 residues. Trimming at V came to 1 base and at J to 0 bases, leaving 0 bases not matched to a gene. Germline assignment: CDR1 MGHRA and CDR2 YSYEKL. The assay was immunoSEQ multiplex PCR, and TCRdb's table has in-frame clones only and misses some. The sample lists 300,000 to 400,000 clones; around 88% were seen once. On this clone itself: Its antigen remains unknown.

This chain joins TRBV4-1 and TRBJ2-1; TRBD2 matches 7 bases. This clonotype was obtained from a person between 18 and 65 years old who received the Ad26.COV2.S COVID-19 vaccine or a placebo. Sequencing used peripheral blood, obtained in a trial of Ad26.COV2.S vaccine versus placebo. Here the CDR3 DNA reads TGCGCCAGCAGCCAAGGCGGGAGCTCCTACAATGAGCAGTTCTTC. Amino acids: CASSQGGSSYNEQFF.